Sequencing of this T cell receptor beta chain was carried out in a study of a mutant IDH1 vaccine in newly diagnosed glioma. Turning to the study itself: First vaccine doses came 4-6 weeks after radiotherapy alone, or with temozolomide cycles. V12 came at week 35, V13 at week 47. Beforehand, treatment had been radiotherapy, temozolomide, or both; the majority received both.

This clone showed up just a few times. The antigen is unknown. Here immunoSEQ multiplex PCR was the method, and the copy in TCRdb shows in-frame clones only, minus some. The table shows 50,000 to 70,000 clones, with 74% occurring only once. Noted time point: week 35, safety follow-up. Every vaccination contained 300 ug of the mutant IDH1 20-mer peptide and was paired with topical imiquimod. The patients received vaccinations eight times, in weeks 1, 3, 5, 7, 11, 15, 19 and 23. Germline CDR1 is SQVTM and CDR2 is ANQGSEA. Trimming cost V 7 bases and J 4 bases; bases outside gene matches: 6. This CDR3 is 13 amino acids long.

This chain connects TRBV29-1 to TRBJ2-3; 9 bases align to TRBD1. The sample here was PBMCs, taken from a glioma patient whose treatment included an IDH1 peptide vaccine. This receptor was obtained from a man aged 45 to 65 with glioma. The DNA of the CDR3 is TGCAGCGGTGGACAGGGGATTTCAGATACGCAGTATTTT. Amino acid sequence: CSGGQGISDTQYF.